These T cell receptor beta chains were read from a single sample in a study of regulatory T cells in long-lasting Graves disease. Each CDR3 protein gets one entry after TCRdb re-called the multiplex PCR reads with MiXCR. The sample contains 300,000 to 350,000 distinct CDR3 sequences, around a fifth of which appear only once. Sequencing used peripheral blood mononuclear cells (PBMCs), obtained when the disease was refractory, from a patient treated with antithyroid drugs. These TCRs come from a female donor with Graves disease. The CDR3 runs from the conserved cysteine through the conserved F or W. A D gene is named only where the DNA matches it firmly. Size is omitted from some rows. Given values are once, few, many or a class for expanded clones.

D: -; J: TRBJ1-1; V: TRBV7-9; size: many; CDR3: CASSPLSDDTEAFF; DNA: TGTGCCAGCAGCCCCCTGAGTGATGACACTGAAGCTTTCTTT
D: -; J: TRBJ1-1; V: TRBV5-1; size: many; CDR3: CASSFGAVNTEAFF; DNA: TGCGCCAGCAGCTTCGGGGCCGTGAACACTGAAGCTTTCTTT
D: -; J: TRBJ1-5; V: TRBV15; size: many; CDR3: CATSRAKGPNQPQHF; DNA: TGTGCCACCAGCAGGGCTAAAGGACCCAATCAGCCCCAGCATTTT
D: -; J: TRBJ1-1; V: TRBV11-2; size: many; CDR3: CASSSGPGRRTEAFF; DNA: TGTGCCAGCAGCTCCGGTCCGGGAAGAAGGACTGAAGCTTTCTTT
D: TRBD2; J: TRBJ2-5; V: TRBV9; size: many; CDR3: CASSVGLAGRETQYF; DNA: TGTGCCAGCAGCGTAGGACTAGCGGGGCGAGAGACCCAGTACTTC
D: TRBD1; J: TRBJ1-1; V: TRBV5-1; size: -; CDR3: CASSLTGGADTEAFF; DNA: TGCGCCAGCAGCTTAACAGGGGGCGCGGACACTGAAGCTTTCTTT
D: TRBD1; J: TRBJ1-2; V: TRBV11-3; size: many; CDR3: CASSRYGTANYGYTF; DNA: TGTGCCAGCAGCCGATACGGGACAGCCAACTATGGCTACACCTTC
D: -; J: TRBJ1-5; V: TRBV12-3/TRBV12-4; size: many; CDR3: CASSLSIGVGPQHF; DNA: TGTGCCAGCAGTTTAAGCATCGGCGTCGGGCCCCAGCATTTT
D: -; J: TRBJ2-7; V: TRBV6-1; size: few; CDR3: CASVRGKSYEQYF; DNA: TGTGCCTCAGTGCGGGGCAAAAGCTACGAGCAGTACTTC
D: -; J: TRBJ1-1; V: TRBV28; size: many; CDR3: CASSFGHLRGDTEAFF; DNA: TGTGCCAGCAGTTTCGGACACCTTCGGGGAGACACTGAAGCTTTCTTT